The 25 T cell receptor beta chains presented below share a single source sample, sequenced in a study of blood T cell repertoires in COVID-19. Produced via immunoSEQ multiplex PCR; TCRdb's table is partial and in-frame only. The sample includes hundreds of thousands of clones, approximately 91% of them seen just once. What was sequenced was peripheral blood. Receptors were obtained from a woman in her thirties or forties who had recovered from COVID-19.

The V call is TRBV29-1, the J call TRBJ1-2; no firm D call. There are 13 residues in the CDR3. Germline CDR1 SQVTM, CDR2 ANQGSEA. Deletions cut 4 bases from V and 4 bases from J, with 13 bases between. The chain's CDR3 is CSVVKAGSYGYTF. CDR3 nucleotides: TGCAGCGTTGTTAAGGCGGGCTCCTATGGCTACACCTTC.

The chain employs TRBV6-2 or TRBV6-3 and TRBJ1-2; TRBD1 matches 8 bases. This CDR3 has 17 residues. With 2 bases clipped from V and 5 bases from J, the junction kept 13 bases outside the gene matches. Looked up from germline, CDR1 is MNHEY and CDR2 is SVGEGT. The CDR3, as DNA: TGTGCCAGCAGTTACCCTGGACAGGGCCCGACCTTTTATGGCTACACCTTC. Translation gives CASSYPGQGPTFYGYTF.

V is TRBV5-5 and J is TRBJ1-2, with 8 bases aligning to TRBD1. Germline-derived CDR1 and CDR2 are SGHKS and YYEKEE (reference sequence). The ends lost 3 bases at V and 4 bases at J; junction bases unmatched: 8. The CDR3 covers 15 residues. CDR3 sequence reads: CASSSDRAWSYGYTF. The CDR3 DNA reads TGTGCCAGCAGCTCGGACAGGGCCTGGAGCTATGGCTACACCTTC.

The chain links TRBV5-4 to TRBJ2-2; weak D call: TRBD2 (5 bases). Between the trimmed V and J ends, which lost 4 bases and 4 bases, there was a span of 17 bases. CDR1 SGHNT and CDR2 YYREEE come from the germline V gene (reference sequence). The CDR3 sequence is 16 residues long. The CDR3 sequence: CASSRGEGWGTGELFF. DNA of the CDR3: TGTGCCAGCAGCCGGGGTGAGGGATGGGGCACCGGGGAGCTGTTTTTT.

The CDR3 DNA reads TGTGCCAGCTCTCCCAGGCTCCTAGCCAAAAACATTCAGTACTTC. Translated, it gives CASSPRLLAKNIQYF. This chain links TRBV28 with TRBJ2-4; D ambiguous. Germline loops: CDR1 MDHEN, CDR2 SYDVKM. Trimming cost V 8 bases and J 0 bases, with 14 bases left between them. The CDR3 spans 15 residues. Using reference TRBV28 and TRBJ2-4 for the parts outside the CDR3, the full variable domain is DVKVTQSSRYLVKRTGEKVFLECVQDMDHENMFWYRQDPGLGLRLIYFSYDVKMKEKGDIPEGYSVSREKKERFSLILESASTNQTSMYLCASSPRLLAKNIQYFGAGTRLSVL.

The J gene is TRBJ1-6, the V gene TRBV27; D is perhaps TRBD1 (5 bases). Germline V lookup: CDR1 MNHEY, CDR2 SMNVEV (reference sequence). This CDR3 comprises 18 residues. Trimming took off 1 base at V and 5 bases at J, with 18 bases between the two ends. CDR3 sequence reads: CASSLLGGGRAHNSPLHF. The CDR3 DNA follows: TGTGCCAGCAGTTTATTGGGCGGGGGTAGGGCCCATAATTCACCCCTCCACTTT.

V gene TRBV4-1 combines with J gene TRBJ1-2; tentative D call: TRBD1 (6 bases). V dropped 1 base and J dropped 7 bases, with 16 bases sitting between them. CDR3 length: 15 amino acids. Germline CDR1 MGHRA, CDR2 YSYEKL. CDR3 coding DNA: TGCGCCAGCAGCCAAGTTGGGGGCCCTCGAAGTGGCTACACCTTC. Encoded protein: CASSQVGGPRSGYTF.

This chain links TRBV10-3 with TRBJ2-1, with a weak D call TRBD1 (7 bases). In germline, CDR1 is ENHRY, CDR2 SYGVKD. V dropped 2 bases and J dropped 4 bases, with 12 bases sitting between them. The CDR3 length is 15 residues. The CDR3 DNA sequence: TGTGCCATCAGTGAGGCGGGACAGATGTACAATGAGCAGTTCTTC. It is translated as CAISEAGQMYNEQFF.

The chain employs TRBV5-1 and TRBJ2-7, with 10 bases lining up with TRBD2. The CDR3 is 17 residues long. After removal of 7 bases from V and 0 bases from J, the junction contained 13 bases not matched to a gene. CDR1 SGHRS and CDR2 YFSETQ come from the germline V gene. CDR3 nucleotide sequence: TGCGCCAGCTCACTCCCTAGCGGGAGAGGTGCCTCCTACGAGCAGTACTTC. Protein sequence: CASSLPSGRGASYEQYF.

DNA of the CDR3: TGTGCCAGCAGCCAAGTAATAGTCCCCGGGGAGCTGTTTTTT. This encodes CASSQVIVPGELFF. The rearrangement uses TRBV4-2 and TRBJ2-2, with D unresolved. Germline values: CDR1 LGHNA, CDR2 YNFKEQ. The CDR3 is 14 residues long. V was clipped by 1 base and J by 6 bases, with 9 bases between them.

Here the CDR3 reads CASEGSGTDTQYF. For the CDR3, the DNA is TGTGCCAGCGAGGGATCCGGCACAGATACGCAGTATTTT. The chain recombines TRBV25-1 with TRBJ2-3; maybe TRBD2 (5 bases). Between the trimmed V and J ends, which lost 8 bases and 1 base, there was a span of 10 bases. CDR1 is MGHDK, CDR2 SYGVNS, per germline. CDR3 size: 13 residues. The whole variable domain, remainder taken from reference TRBV25-1 and TRBJ2-3, is EADIYQTPRYLVIGTGKKITLECSQTMGHDKMYWYQQDPGMELHLIHYSYGVNSTEKGDLSSESTVSRIRTEHFPLTLESARPSHTSQYLCASEGSGTDTQYFGPGTRLTVL.

The rearrangement links TRBV7-9 to TRBJ2-1; 9 bases are shared with TRBD2. V shed 5 bases and J 4 bases; nucleotides not matched to a gene: 12. The CDR3 has 17 residues. CDR1 and CDR2 from the germline V gene are SEHNR and FQNEAQ (reference sequence). CDR3 bases: TGTGCCAGCAGCCCAACCCTGCGGGGGGGTTTTTACAATGAGCAGTTCTTC. Translated, it gives CASSPTLRGGFYNEQFF.

The CDR3 region is CASRDRDSPLHF. The CDR3 DNA reads TGTGCCAGTAGGGACAGGGACTCACCCCTCCACTTT. J is TRBJ1-6 and V is TRBV19; TRBD1 aligns across 8 bases. V dropped 6 bases and J dropped 10; count of bases not matched to a gene: 2. The length of the CDR3 is 12 residues. CDR1 and CDR2 (germline): LNHDA, SQIVND (reference sequence).

V usage is TRBV9 and J usage is TRBJ1-2, with D unresolved. From germline, CDR1 is SGDLS and CDR2 YYNGEE. The CDR3 runs to 12 residues. V was pared by 2 bases and J by 10 bases, with 12 bases between. The CDR3 protein is CASSVGRGDYTF. CDR3 DNA: TGTGCCAGCAGCGTTGGACGGGGAGACTACACCTTC.

The chain recombines TRBV6-4 with TRBJ2-3; 13 nucleotides agree with TRBD2. The CDR3 extends over 14 amino acids. Germline values: CDR1 MRHNA, CDR2 SNTAGT. V was pared by 5 bases and J by 4 bases, with 0 bases of the junction left unmatched. The CDR3 sequence: CASSTSGGADTQYF. Here the CDR3 DNA reads TGTGCCAGCAGTACTAGCGGGGGGGCAGATACGCAGTATTTT.

The chain combines TRBV6-4 with TRBJ2-3; D gene ambiguous. This CDR3 spans 14 amino acids. CDR1 MRHNA and CDR2 SNTAGT come from the germline V gene. V lost 0 bases to trimming and J lost 2 bases, with 6 bases between them. CDR3 protein: CASSDSAHTDTQYF. The CDR3, as DNA: TGTGCCAGCAGTGACTCGGCCCACACAGATACGCAGTATTTT.

This chain joins TRBV19 and TRBJ1-4; 11 bases fit TRBD1. Germline V gene data show CDR1 as LNHDA and CDR2 as SQIVND (reference sequence). The CDR3 runs to 17 residues. Losses at the gene ends were 7 bases for V and 2 bases for J; bases not matched to a gene: 9. The CDR3 nucleotides are TGTGCCAGTACAAGGGGGGACAGGGGGATCACTAATGAAAAACTGTTTTTT. Its translation is CASTRGDRGITNEKLFF.

This sequence joins TRBV19 and TRBJ1-5; D is perhaps TRBD1 (6 bases). CDR1 and CDR2 from the germline V gene are LNHDA and SQIVND (reference sequence). The CDR3 has 16 amino acids. V lost 5 bases and J lost 0, with 14 bases in between. The CDR3: CASSLRDTYSNQPQHF. DNA of the CDR3: TGTGCCAGTAGTCTCCGGGACACATATAGCAATCAGCCCCAGCATTTT.

V is TRBV24-1 and J is TRBJ2-5; 7 nucleotides agree with TRBD1. The CDR3 covers 13 residues. V lost 7 bases, J lost 5 bases, and 6 bases stayed unmatched. CDR1 KGHDR and CDR2 SFDVKD come from the germline V gene. In DNA form, the CDR3 reads TGTGCCACCAGGAGGACAGGATCGGAGACCCAGTACTTC. It codes for CATRRTGSETQYF.

The J gene is TRBJ2-5, the V gene TRBV7-2, with 9 bases matching TRBD1. From germline, CDR1 is SGHTA and CDR2 FQGNSA. This CDR3 spans 15 amino acids. V lost 1 base and J lost 13; bases outside the gene matches: 13. The CDR3 coding sequence is TGTGCCAGCAGCTTAGGGGTAGGGACAGGGAAGGTTCGGTACTTC. Encoded protein: CASSLGVGTGKVRYF. The full variable domain, rest sourced from reference TRBV7-2 and TRBJ2-5, is GAGVSQSPSNKVTEKGKDVELRCDPISGHTALYWYRQSLGQGLEFLIYFQGNSAPDKSGLPSDRFSAERTGGSVSTLTIQRTQQEDSAVYLCASSLGVGTGKVRYFGPGTRLLVL.

The chain has TRBV18 and TRBJ2-7; 8 positions match TRBD2. V was pared by 6 bases and J by 3 bases, with 10 bases of the junction left unmatched. The CDR3 extends over 15 amino acids. Germline V gene lookup returns CDR1 KGHSH and CDR2 LQKENI. CDR3 coding DNA: TGTGCCAGCTCCTCGCGGCTAGCGGGCATCTACGAGCAGTACTTC. The encoded protein is CASSSRLAGIYEQYF.

This clone appeared a single time. The gene calls are TRBV11-1 and TRBJ2-7; D is unresolved. Germline values: CDR1 SGHAT, CDR2 FQDESV (reference sequence). The CDR3 runs 12 residues. V dropped 2 bases and J dropped 7 bases, with 9 bases sitting between them. CDR3: CASSLYSREQYF. CDR3 DNA: TGTGCCAGCAGCTTATACAGTAGGGAGCAGTACTTC.

The chain uses TRBV11-2 and TRBJ1-1, with TRBD1 identical over 7 bases. The CDR3 runs to 11 residues. With V trimmed by 7 bases and J by 10 bases, 6 bases remained unmatched. Germline-derived CDR1 and CDR2 are SGHAT and FQNNGV. The CDR3 DNA reads as TGTGCCAGCACCCTGGAGGGGGCAGCTTTCTTT. This gives the protein CASTLEGAAFF.

The rearrangement uses TRBV28 and TRBJ1-5; 9 nucleotides align to TRBD1. The CDR3 runs 16 residues. The germline V gene encodes CDR1 MDHEN and CDR2 SYDVKM. V shed 4 bases and J 6 bases; nucleotides not matched to a gene: 10. The CDR3 DNA reads TGTGCCAGCAGTTCAACAGGGGGCTCGGGTGCTCAGCCCCAGCATTTT. It codes for CASSSTGGSGAQPQHF.

This CDR3 is CASSAEMNTEAFF. DNA of the CDR3: TGTGCCAGCAGCGCTGAGATGAACACTGAAGCTTTCTTT. V is TRBV9 and J is TRBJ1-1; D is unclear. The length of the CDR3 is 13 residues. Germline loops: CDR1 SGDLS, CDR2 YYNGEE. The V and J ends lost 3 bases and 0 bases respectively, with 6 bases between them.